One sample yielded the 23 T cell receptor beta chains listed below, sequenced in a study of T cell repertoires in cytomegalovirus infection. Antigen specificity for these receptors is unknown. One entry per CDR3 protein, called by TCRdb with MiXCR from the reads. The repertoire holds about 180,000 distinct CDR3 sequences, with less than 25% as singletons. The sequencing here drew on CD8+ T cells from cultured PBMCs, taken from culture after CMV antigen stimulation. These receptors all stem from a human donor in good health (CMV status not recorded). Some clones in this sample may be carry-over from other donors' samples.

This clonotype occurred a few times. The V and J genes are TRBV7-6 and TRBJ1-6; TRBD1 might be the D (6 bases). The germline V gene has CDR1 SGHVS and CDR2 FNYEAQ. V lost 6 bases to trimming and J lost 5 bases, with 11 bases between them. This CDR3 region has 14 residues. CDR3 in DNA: TGTGCCAGCAGTCGGACAGTGGATAATTCACCCCTCCACTTT. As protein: CASSRTVDNSPLHF.

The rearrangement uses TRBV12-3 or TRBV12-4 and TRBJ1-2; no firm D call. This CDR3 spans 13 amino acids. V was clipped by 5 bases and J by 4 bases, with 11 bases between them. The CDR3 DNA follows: TGTGCCAGCAGTCACTGGGCCCCCTATGGCTACACCTTC. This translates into CASSHWAPYGYTF.

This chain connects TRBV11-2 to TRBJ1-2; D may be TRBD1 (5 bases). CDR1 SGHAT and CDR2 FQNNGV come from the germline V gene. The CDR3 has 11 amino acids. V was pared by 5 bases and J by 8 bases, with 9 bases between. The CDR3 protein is CASSRDGGYTF. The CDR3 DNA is TGTGCCAGCAGCCGGGACGGGGGCTACACCTTC. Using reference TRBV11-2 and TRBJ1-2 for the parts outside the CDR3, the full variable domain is EAGVAQSPRYKIIEKRQSVAFWCNPISGHATLYWYQQILGQGPKLLIQFQNNGVVDDSQLPKDRFSAERLKGVDSTLKIQPAKLEDSAVYLCASSRDGGYTFGSGTRLTVV.

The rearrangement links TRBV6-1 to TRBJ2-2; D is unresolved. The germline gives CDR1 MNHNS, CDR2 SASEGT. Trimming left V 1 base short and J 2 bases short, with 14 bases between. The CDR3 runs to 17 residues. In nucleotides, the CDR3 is TGTGCCAGCAGTGAAGAACGTGTGGATTTTAACACCGGGGAGCTGTTTTTT. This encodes CASSEERVDFNTGELFF.

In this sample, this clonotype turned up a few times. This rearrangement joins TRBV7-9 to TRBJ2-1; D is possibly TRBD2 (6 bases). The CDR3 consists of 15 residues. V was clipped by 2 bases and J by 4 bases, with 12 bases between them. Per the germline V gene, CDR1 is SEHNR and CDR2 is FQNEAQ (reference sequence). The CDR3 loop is CASSLSRGIYNEQFF. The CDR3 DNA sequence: TGTGCCAGCAGCTTATCGCGCGGGATATACAATGAGCAGTTCTTC.

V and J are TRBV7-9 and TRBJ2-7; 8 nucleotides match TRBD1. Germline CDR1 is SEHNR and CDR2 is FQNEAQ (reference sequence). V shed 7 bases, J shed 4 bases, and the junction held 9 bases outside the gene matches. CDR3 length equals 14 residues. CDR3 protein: CASTQKQGVYEQYF. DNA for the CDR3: TGTGCCAGCACCCAAAAACAGGGGGTTTACGAGCAGTACTTC.

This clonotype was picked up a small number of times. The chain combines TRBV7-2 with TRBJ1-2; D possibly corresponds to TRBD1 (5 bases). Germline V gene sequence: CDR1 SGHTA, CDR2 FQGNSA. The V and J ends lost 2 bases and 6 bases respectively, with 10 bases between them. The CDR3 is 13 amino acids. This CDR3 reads CASSLRRGDGYTF. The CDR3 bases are TGTGCCAGCAGCTTAAGGAGGGGCGATGGCTACACCTTC.

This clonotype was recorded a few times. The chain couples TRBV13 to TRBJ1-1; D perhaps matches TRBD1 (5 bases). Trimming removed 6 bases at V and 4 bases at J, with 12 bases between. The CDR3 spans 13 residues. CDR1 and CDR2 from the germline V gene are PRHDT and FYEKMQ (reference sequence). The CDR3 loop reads CASRWGGITEAFF. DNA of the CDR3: TGTGCCAGCAGATGGGGGGGGATCACTGAAGCTTTCTTT.

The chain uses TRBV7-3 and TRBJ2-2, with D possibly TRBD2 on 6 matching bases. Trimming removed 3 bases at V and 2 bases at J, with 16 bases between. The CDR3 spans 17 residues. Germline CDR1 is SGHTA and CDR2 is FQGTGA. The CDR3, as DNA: TGTGCCAGCAGCTTGTTTGGCGGGACTGGCAACACCGGGGAGCTGTTTTTT. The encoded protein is CASSLFGGTGNTGELFF. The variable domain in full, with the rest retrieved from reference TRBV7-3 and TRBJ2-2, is GAGVSQTPSNKVTEKGKYVELRCDPISGHTALYWYRQSLGQGPEFLIYFQGTGAADDSGLPNDRFFAVRPEGSVSTLKIQRTERGDSAVYLCASSLFGGTGNTGELFFGEGSRLTVL.

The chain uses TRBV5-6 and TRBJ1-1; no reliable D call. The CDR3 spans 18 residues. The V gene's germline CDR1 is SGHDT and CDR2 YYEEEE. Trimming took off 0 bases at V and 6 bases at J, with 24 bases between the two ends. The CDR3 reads CASSLEQWRDPLPPEAFF. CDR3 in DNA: TGTGCCAGCAGCTTGGAGCAGTGGCGGGATCCCCTTCCCCCTGAAGCTTTCTTT.

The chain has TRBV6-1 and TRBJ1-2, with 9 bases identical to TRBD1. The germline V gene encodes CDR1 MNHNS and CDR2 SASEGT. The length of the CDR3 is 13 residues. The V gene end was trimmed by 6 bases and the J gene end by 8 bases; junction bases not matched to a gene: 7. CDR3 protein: CASRGQGKGGYTF. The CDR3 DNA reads TGTGCCAGCAGGGGACAGGGAAAAGGGGGCTACACCTTC.

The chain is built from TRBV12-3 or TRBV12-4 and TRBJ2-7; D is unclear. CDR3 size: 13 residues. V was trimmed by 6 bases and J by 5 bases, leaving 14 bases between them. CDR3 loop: CASSLLNGDEQYF. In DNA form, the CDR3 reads TGTGCCAGCAGCCTTCTAAATGGAGACGAGCAGTACTTC.

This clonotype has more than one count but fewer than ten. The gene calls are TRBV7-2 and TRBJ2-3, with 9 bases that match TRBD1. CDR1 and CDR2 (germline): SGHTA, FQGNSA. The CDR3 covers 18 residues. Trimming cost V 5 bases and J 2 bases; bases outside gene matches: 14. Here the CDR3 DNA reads TGTGCCAGCAGCCCACAGGGGGCGGATGATTATTTCACAGATACGCAGTATTTT. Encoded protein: CASSPQGADDYFTDTQYF.

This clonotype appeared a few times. CDR3 amino acids: CASSPRSQFF. CDR3 DNA: TGTGCCAGCAGTCCGCGGTCGCAGTTCTTC. The genes are TRBV12-3 or TRBV12-4 and TRBJ2-1; D call uncertain. This CDR3 spans 10 amino acids. Trimming stripped 5 bases from V and 12 bases from J, with 8 bases between.

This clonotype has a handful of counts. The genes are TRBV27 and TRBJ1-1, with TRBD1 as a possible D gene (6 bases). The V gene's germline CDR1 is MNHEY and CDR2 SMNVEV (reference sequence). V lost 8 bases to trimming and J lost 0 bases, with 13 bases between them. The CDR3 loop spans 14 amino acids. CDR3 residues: CASRTEIMNTEAFF. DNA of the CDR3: TGTGCCAGCCGGACAGAGATCATGAACACTGAAGCTTTCTTT.

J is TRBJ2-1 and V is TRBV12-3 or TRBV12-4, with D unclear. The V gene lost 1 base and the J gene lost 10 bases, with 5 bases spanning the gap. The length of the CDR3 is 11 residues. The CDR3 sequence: CASSLGEEQFF. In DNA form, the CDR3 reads TGTGCCAGCAGTTTAGGTGAGGAGCAGTTCTTC.

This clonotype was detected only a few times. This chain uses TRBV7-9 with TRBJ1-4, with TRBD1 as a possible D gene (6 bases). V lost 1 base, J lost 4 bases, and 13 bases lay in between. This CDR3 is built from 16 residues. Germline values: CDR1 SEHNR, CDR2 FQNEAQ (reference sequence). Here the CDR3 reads CASSLDGQTLNEKLFF. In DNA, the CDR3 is TGTGCCAGCAGCTTAGACGGACAGACCCTTAATGAAAAACTGTTTTTT.

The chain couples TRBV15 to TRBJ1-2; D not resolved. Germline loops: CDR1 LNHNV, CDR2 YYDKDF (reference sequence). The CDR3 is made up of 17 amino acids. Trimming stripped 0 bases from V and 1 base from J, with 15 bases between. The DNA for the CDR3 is TGTGCCACCAGCAGAGATCTTTCGGTTGCGATTAACTATGGCTACACCTTC. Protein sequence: CATSRDLSVAINYGYTF.

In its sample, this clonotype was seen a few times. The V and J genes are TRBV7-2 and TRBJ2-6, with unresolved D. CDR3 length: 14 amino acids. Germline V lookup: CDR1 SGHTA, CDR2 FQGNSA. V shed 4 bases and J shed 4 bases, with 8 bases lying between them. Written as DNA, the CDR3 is TGTGCCAGCAGCTCGGGCTTGGGGGCCAACGTCCTGACTTTC. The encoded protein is CASSSGLGANVLTF.

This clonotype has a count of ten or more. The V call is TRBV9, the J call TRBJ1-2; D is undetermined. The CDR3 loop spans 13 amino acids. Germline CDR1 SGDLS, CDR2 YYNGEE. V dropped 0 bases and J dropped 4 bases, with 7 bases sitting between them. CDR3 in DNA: TGTGCCAGCAGCGTAGCAGGAGTCTATGGCTACACCTTC. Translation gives CASSVAGVYGYTF. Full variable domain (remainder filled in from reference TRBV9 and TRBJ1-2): DSGVTQTPKHLITATGQRVTLRCSPRSGDLSVYWYQQSLDQGLQFLIQYYNGEERAKGNILERFSAQQFPDLHSELNLSSLELGDSALYFCASSVAGVYGYTFGSGTRLTVV.

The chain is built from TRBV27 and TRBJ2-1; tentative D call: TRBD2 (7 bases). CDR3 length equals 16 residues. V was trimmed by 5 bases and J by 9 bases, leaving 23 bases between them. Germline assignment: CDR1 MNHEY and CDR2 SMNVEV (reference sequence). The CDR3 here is CASSPPPTGGQREQFF. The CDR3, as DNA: TGTGCCAGCAGTCCCCCCCCCACCGGGGGGCAACGTGAGCAGTTCTTC.

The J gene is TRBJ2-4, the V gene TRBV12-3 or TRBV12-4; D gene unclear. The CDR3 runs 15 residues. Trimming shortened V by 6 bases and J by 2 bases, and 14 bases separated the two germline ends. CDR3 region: CASSAAVGTKNIQYF. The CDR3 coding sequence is TGTGCCAGCAGCGCGGCCGTGGGGACCAAAAACATTCAGTACTTC.

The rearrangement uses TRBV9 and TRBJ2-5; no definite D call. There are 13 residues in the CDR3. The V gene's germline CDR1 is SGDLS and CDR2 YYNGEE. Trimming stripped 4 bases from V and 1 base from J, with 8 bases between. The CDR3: CASSPQTQETQYF. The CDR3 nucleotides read TGTGCCAGCAGCCCCCAGACCCAAGAGACCCAGTACTTC.